A single sample gave rise to the 11 T cell receptor beta chains below, sequenced in a study of cytomegalovirus exposure and HLA in healthy donors (dated by TCRdb to about 2017). Library method: the immunoSEQ multiplex PCR assay. The multiplex PCR relied on a mix of 60 forward primers for TCR Vbeta segments and 13 reverse primers for TCR Jbeta segments. TCRdb re-hosts the immuneACCESS table, in-frame sequences only. Its copies lack some clones; in the studies checked, an unresolved V gene accounts for under half of them, and the cause for the rest is not known. The table for this sample lists 130,000 or so clones; about 78% of them were counted only once. Under 1.5% of the sample belongs to the ten largest clones. Material for sequencing was PBMCs. These TCRs come from a female donor in good health and CMV-seronegative.

The chain is built from TRBV27 and TRBJ1-1, with unresolved D. The CDR3 runs 10 residues. The V end lost 2 bases, the J end lost 11 bases, and 6 bases lay between the germline ends. Germline-derived CDR1 and CDR2 are MNHEY and SMNVEV (reference sequence). The chain's CDR3 is CASSLNRAFF. CDR3 DNA sequence: TGTGCCAGCAGTTTAAATCGGGCTTTCTTT.

J is TRBJ2-1 and V is TRBV11-1; 7 positions match TRBD1. Germline assignment: CDR1 SGHAT and CDR2 FQDESV (reference sequence). CDR3 length: 13 residues. J lost 8 bases, V lost 2 bases, and 3 bases had no gene match. Written as DNA, the CDR3 is TGTGCCAGCAGCTTAAGGGGGCGCGATGAGCAGTTCTTC. This encodes CASSLRGRDEQFF.

The gene calls are TRBV27 and TRBJ1-1, with a tentative D call TRBD1 (5 bases). The ends were cut back, 7 bases at V and 1 base at J, with 10 bases in the middle. The germline gives CDR1 MNHEY, CDR2 SMNVEV (reference sequence). The CDR3 runs 13 residues. The CDR3 here is CASKFTGNTEAFF. The CDR3 DNA follows: TGTGCCAGCAAATTTACAGGGAACACTGAAGCTTTCTTT.

V is TRBV19 and J is TRBJ1-1, with D possibly TRBD1 on 6 matching bases. Germline V CDR1 and CDR2: LNHDA, SQIVND (reference sequence). CDR3 size: 14 residues. V lost 10 bases and J lost 3, with 18 bases in between. In DNA, the CDR3 is TGTGCCACCACAGAGGGGGTCCAGGACACTGAAGCTTTCTTT. It codes for CATTEGVQDTEAFF.

The V gene is TRBV11-1, the J gene TRBJ2-7, with TRBD2 matching 7 bases. Trimming at V came to 4 bases and at J to 2 bases, leaving 8 bases not matched to a gene. The CDR3 is 15 residues long. Per germline, CDR1 SGHAT and CDR2 FQDESV (reference sequence). As DNA, the CDR3 is TGTGCCAGCAGCTGGGGTCCCCGGGGGGCCTACGAGCAGTACTTC. Its protein product is CASSWGPRGAYEQYF.

As concerns this clone: A read error may account for a junction end that differs from germline. The chain combines TRBV7-7 with TRBJ2-1, with 7 bases matching TRBD2. CDR1 SSHAT and CDR2 FNYEAQ come from the germline V gene (reference sequence). The CDR3 contains 15 residues. The CDR3 sequence: CASSPRGEGYNEQFF. The CDR3, as DNA: TGTGCTAGCAGCCCCCGCGGGGAGGGTTACAATGAGCAGTTCTTC.

This chain joins TRBV6-6 and TRBJ1-4; the D is unclear. V gave up 0 bases and J gave up 0 bases, with 8 bases separating them. Germline CDR1 reads MNHNY; CDR2 reads SVGAGI (reference sequence). The CDR3 loop spans 16 amino acids. The CDR3 sequence: CASSYSSPSTNEKLFF. CDR3 in DNA: TGTGCCAGCAGTTACTCTTCCCCATCAACTAATGAAAAACTGTTTTTT.

The sample holds a few counts of this clone. CDR3 region: CASSRGRYEQYF. The CDR3 DNA reads TGTGCCAGCAGCCGGGGGAGGTACGAGCAGTACTTC. The chain has TRBV28 and TRBJ2-7, with D perhaps matching TRBD2 (6 bases). Looked up from germline, CDR1 is MDHEN and CDR2 is SYDVKM. The length of the CDR3 is 12 residues. Trimming took 6 bases from V and 4 from J, leaving 10 bases between them.

This chain links TRBV5-1 with TRBJ1-1; D uncertain. Germline CDR1 is SGHRS and CDR2 is YFSETQ. With 1 base removed from V and 7 bases from J, the gap between germline ends came to 8 bases. There are 12 residues in the CDR3. CDR3: CASSLKGGEAFF. In nucleotides, the CDR3 is TGCGCCAGCAGCTTGAAGGGAGGTGAAGCTTTCTTT.

The chain has TRBV30 and TRBJ2-3; TRBD2 is a possible D gene (5 bases). V was shortened by 3 bases and J by 11 bases, with 12 bases between the two germline ends. There are 11 residues in the CDR3. Germline V gene sequence: CDR1 GTSNPN, CDR2 SVGIG (reference sequence). The CDR3 nucleotides read TGTGCCTGGAGGGTGAGCGGTGGGCAGTATTTT. Translated, it gives CAWRVSGGQYF.

J is TRBJ1-2 and V is TRBV27; 8 bases line up with TRBD1. Germline V gene sequence: CDR1 MNHEY, CDR2 SMNVEV (reference sequence). The V segment lost 8 bases and the J segment 5 bases; nucleotides outside the gene matches: 13. This CDR3 region has 15 residues. The chain's CDR3 is CASGEPGTGSYGYTF. In nucleotides, the CDR3 is TGTGCCAGCGGAGAGCCTGGGACAGGCTCTTATGGCTACACCTTC.